This T cell receptor (beta chain) is drawn from a study of blood T cell repertoires in COVID-19. Study context: Acute and convalescent COVID-19 samples came from the United States, Italy and Spain. T cells, B-cell-depleted T cells, or PBMCs supplied cDNA or gDNA.

The CDR3 consists of 12 residues. Trimming removed 2 bases from V and 8 bases from J, with 6 bases in between. As handled by the study authors: Amplification of reference gene primers was used by the study to estimate nucleated cell counts. TCRdb keeps only in-frame clones here, not all; method: immunoSEQ multiplex PCR. V and J calls and clone size are as listed in that table; D and trimming were resolved from the DNA. The sample carries approximately 280,000 clones, 89% recorded once. The source of this sequence is a woman in her fifties or sixties with acute or convalescent COVID-19. The specimen was peripheral blood. The V call is TRBV12-3 or TRBV12-4, the J call TRBJ1-4; D is ambiguous. CDR3 in amino acids: CASSLLGEKLFF. The CDR3 coding sequence is TGTGCCAGCAGTTTACTAGGCGAAAAACTGTTTTTT.